This TCR beta chain was captured in a study of regulatory T cells in long-lasting Graves disease. This clonotype was counted at least ten times. Its target is not known. V was pared by 8 bases and J by 6 bases, with 19 bases of the junction left unmatched. Germline CDR1 is MDHEN and CDR2 is SYDVKM. This CDR3 comprises 17 residues. Combining iRepertoire HTBI primers with Arm-PCR of CDR3 regions, the authors built TCR beta libraries. From the multiplex PCR reads, TCRdb called clonotypes with MiXCR, one entry per CDR3 protein. The sample contains about 440,000 distinct CDR3 sequences, roughly 17% of which appear only once. Study outcomes and limitations: Favored usage of TRBV28, TRBJ1-2 and TRBJ2-5 was recorded in persistent disease.

Time point in this sample: newly diagnosed GD, antithyroid drugs for less than 3 months. Generation of the TCR library employed RNA extracted from PBMCs. This sample also belongs to another study, concerning T cells in Graves' hyperthyroidism and ophthalmopathy. Per that study: Patients were excluded because of uncontrolled infection, other autoimmune disease, pregnancy or lactation. Clinical symptoms, serum thyroxine and TRAb, thyroid ultrasound and orbital computed tomography were used for the diagnoses. Ophthalmopathy was separated from stable hyperthyroidism by a 13 V-J model.

The sample in question was peripheral blood mononuclear cells (PBMCs), obtained at new diagnosis, from a patient treated with antithyroid drugs. This chain uses TRBV28 with TRBJ1-2; 9 bases match TRBD1. This sequence originates from a woman aged 18-30 years with Graves disease. CDR3 loop: CASRQSPPYRGRDGYTF. The CDR3 bases are TGTGCCAGCCGACAAAGTCCCCCTTACAGGGGGCGGGATGGCTACACCTTC.